These 10 T cell receptor beta chains were all obtained from the same sample, sequenced in a study of T cell responses to AZD1222 COVID-19 vaccine. Clones were read by immunoSEQ multiplex PCR, and TCRdb kept only the in-frame ones, dropping some. Among roughly 100,000 clones listed, 75% to 90% were seen once. The starting material was peripheral blood, obtained on day 0 of AZD1222 vaccination. The receptors shown here come from an adult in good health.

The chain links TRBV10-2 to TRBJ2-5; 10 positions agree with TRBD2. The V gene end was trimmed by 6 bases and the J gene end by 7 bases; junction bases not matched to a gene: 14. Germline values: CDR1 WSHSY, CDR2 SAAADI. This CDR3 is 16 amino acids long. The CDR3 nucleotides are TGCGCCAGCAGGGCCGCTCTAGCGGGGGCGCGAGGGACCCAGTACTTC. Amino acids: CASRAALAGARGTQYF.

The chain combines TRBV9 with TRBJ2-2; D unclear. The germline V and J ends were trimmed by 4 bases and 5 bases, with 15 bases remaining between them. Germline V lookup: CDR1 SGDLS, CDR2 YYNGEE. The CDR3 spans 15 residues. The CDR3 coding sequence is TGTGCCAGCAGCATCAATCTAGGATATACCGGGGAGCTGTTTTTT. Translation: CASSINLGYTGELFF.

The chain combines TRBV6-5 with TRBJ2-2; 7 bases map to TRBD1. The CDR3 length is 14 residues. V lost 2 bases, J lost 6 bases, and 3 bases stayed unmatched. CDR1 MNHEY and CDR2 SVGAGI come from the germline V gene. CDR3 residues: CASSYGDSAGELFF. The DNA of the CDR3 is TGTGCCAGCAGTTACGGGGACAGTGCCGGGGAGCTGTTTTTT.

The CDR3 sequence: CASSLVRSPWAEQYF. CDR3 nucleotides: TGTGCCAGCAGCTTAGTTCGTAGTCCTTGGGCCGAGCAGTACTTC. V is TRBV7-8 and J is TRBJ2-7; D not certain. The V gene lost 1 base and the J gene lost 6 bases, with 16 bases spanning the gap. Germline CDR1 is SGHVS and CDR2 is FQNEAQ. This CDR3 region has 15 residues.

The chain has TRBV29-1 and TRBJ2-7; 7 bases line up with TRBD1. After removal of 6 bases from V and 12 bases from J, the junction contained 11 bases not matched to a gene. Germline V gene lookup returns CDR1 SQVTM and CDR2 ANQGSEA. CDR3 length: 11 amino acids. The CDR3 region is CSVAGTAGRYF. CDR3 sequence (DNA): TGCAGCGTCGCCGGGACAGCAGGACGGTACTTC.

The rearrangement joins TRBV6-4 to TRBJ2-1; TRBD2 matches at 14 bases. CDR1 is MRHNA and CDR2 is SNTAGT in the germline V gene. With V trimmed by 2 bases and J by 0 bases, 3 bases remained unmatched. This CDR3 contains 18 residues. This chain's CDR3 is CASSDRTSGGISYNEQFF. The CDR3, as DNA: TGTGCCAGCAGTGACCGGACTAGCGGGGGGATCTCCTACAATGAGCAGTTCTTC.

The chain links TRBV6-6 to TRBJ1-1, with TRBD1 matching over 7 bases. This CDR3 spans 13 amino acids. V shed 6 bases and J 6 bases; nucleotides not matched to a gene: 7. Looked up from germline, CDR1 is MNHNY and CDR2 is SVGAGI (reference sequence). The CDR3 protein is CASRRGQEPEAFF. The CDR3 nucleotides read TGTGCCAGCAGAAGAGGACAGGAACCTGAAGCTTTCTTT.

Only one count was recorded for this clone. V and J are TRBV6-5 and TRBJ1-2; D remains unclear. This CDR3 comprises 15 residues. Trimming removed 7 bases from V and 2 bases from J, with 17 bases in between. CDR1 is MNHEY, CDR2 SVGAGI, per germline. In DNA form, the CDR3 reads TGTGCCAGCACCAAGGATGGCGGCCTGAACTATGGCTACACCTTC. Its protein is CASTKDGGLNYGYTF.

V gene TRBV2 combines with J gene TRBJ1-2, with a tentative D call TRBD1 (5 bases). Trimming pared 0 bases from V and 8 bases from J, leaving 16 bases between. This CDR3 has 15 residues. Looked up from germline, CDR1 is SNHLY and CDR2 is FYNNEI. The CDR3 spells CASSEAQPGVGGYTF. For the CDR3, the DNA is TGTGCCAGCAGTGAAGCGCAACCGGGGGTGGGAGGCTACACCTTC.

V usage is TRBV9 and J usage is TRBJ2-7; 10 bases align to TRBD1. The CDR3 runs 13 residues. J gave up 9 bases and V 4 bases, and 7 bases lay outside the gene matches. CDR1 and CDR2 (germline): SGDLS, YYNGEE. The CDR3 nucleotides read TGTGCCAGCAGCACAACCGGGACAGGGGTGCAGTACTTC. The encoded protein is CASSTTGTGVQYF.